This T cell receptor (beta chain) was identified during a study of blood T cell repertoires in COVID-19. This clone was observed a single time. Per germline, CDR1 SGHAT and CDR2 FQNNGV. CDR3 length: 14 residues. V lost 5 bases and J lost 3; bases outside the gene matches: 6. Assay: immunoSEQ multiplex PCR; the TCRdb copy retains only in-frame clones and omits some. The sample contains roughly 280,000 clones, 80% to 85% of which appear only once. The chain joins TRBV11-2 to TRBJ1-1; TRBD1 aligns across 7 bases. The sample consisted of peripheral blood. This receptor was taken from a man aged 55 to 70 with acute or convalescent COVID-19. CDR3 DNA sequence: TGTGCCAGCAGCACGGGAGGGGGCTACACTGAAGCTTTCTTT. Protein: CASSTGGGYTEAFF.